This T cell receptor (beta chain) came from a study of patients and donors after allogeneic stem cell transplantation. Trimming removed 7 bases from V and 1 base from J, with 10 bases in between. CDR3 length equals 12 residues. Germline V gives CDR1 DFQATT, CDR2 SNEGSKA (reference sequence). TCRdb called the RT-PCR reads again in MiXCR, with one record for every CDR3 protein. This sample has approximately 200,000 distinct CDR3 sequences; around two fifths occur once, and the top ten carry 25% to 35%. Material for sequencing was blood, either unsorted or a sorted T cell fraction (not recorded which). The V and J genes are TRBV20-1 and TRBJ1-1; unclear D gene. The clonotype was recovered from a human donor who was either an allogeneic HSCT recipient or a stem cell or donor lymphocyte infusion donor (not recorded which). It is not recorded whose cells these are; they may come from a transplant donor. CDR3 protein: CSVRWGNTEAFF. DNA of the CDR3: TGCAGTGTGAGATGGGGGAACACTGAAGCTTTCTTT.